The sequence of this T cell receptor beta chain was determined in a study of OX40 agonist ivuxolimab in advanced cancers. Profiling relied on immunoSEQ multiplex PCR, and the TCRdb table lists in-frame clones only, not all of them. The sample has about 62,000 clones, around 80% seen once. V was pared by 3 bases and J by 5 bases, with 6 bases of the junction left unmatched. The CDR3 extends over 15 amino acids. Germline CDR1 reads SGHRS; CDR2 reads YFSETQ. This material consisted of CD4+ or CD8+ T cells sorted from blood, taken in a trial of the OX40 agonist ivuxolimab. The rearrangement joins TRBV5-1 to TRBJ1-3; 9 nucleotides align to TRBD1. This receptor was obtained from an adult with an advanced solid tumor such as melanoma, head and neck, liver or kidney cancer. CDR3 nucleotide sequence: TGCGCCAGCAGCTGGACCGGGACAGGGAGAAACACCATATATTTT. It yields the protein CASSWTGTGRNTIYF.